Below are 6 T cell receptor beta chains sequenced from a single sample in a study of lung T cells in sarcoidosis with Löfgren's syndrome. Each CDR3 protein is one row after TCRdb ran MiXCR on the reads. The sample holds around 60,000 distinct CDR3 sequences, around 20% seen once. The sequenced material came from CD4+ T cells from PBMCs. These receptors were collected from a human donor with sarcoidosis (Löfgren's syndrome or another form), or a control subject (not recorded which).

This clonotype was detected a few times. The V and J genes are TRBV7-8 and TRBJ2-3; 8 positions match TRBD2. CDR1 and CDR2 (germline): SGHVS, FQNEAQ. Unmatched junction bases numbered 12, after V lost 8 bases and J lost 5 bases. The CDR3 contains 15 residues. CDR3 sequence (DNA): TGTGCCAGCGGCCCCCGGGGGGGTCAGGGAGATACGCAGTATTTT. The encoded protein is CASGPRGGQGDTQYF.

The chain has TRBV30 and TRBJ2-4, with no clear D. The germline gives CDR1 GTSNPN, CDR2 SVGIG (reference sequence). This CDR3 contains 15 residues. V lost 5 bases and J 0 bases, leaving 14 bases between the germline ends. In nucleotides, the CDR3 is TGTGCCTGGGGATTGGCGACTCTAGCCAAAAACATTCAGTACTTC. This codes for CAWGLATLAKNIQYF.

Regarding this clonotype: One end of the junction does not line up with germline, which may come from a read error. CDR3 in DNA: TGTGCCAGCGGGGGAATGGGTGCCTATAATGAGCGGTTCTTC. It encodes CASGGMGAYNERFF. The chain links TRBV25-1 to TRBJ2-1; D tentatively fits TRBD1 or TRBD2 (5 bases each). The germline gives CDR1 MGHDK, CDR2 SYGVNS. This CDR3 has 14 residues.

This clonotype was recorded at least ten times. This rearrangement joins TRBV20-1 to TRBJ2-7; 7 positions agree with TRBD1. Germline CDR1 DFQATT, CDR2 SNEGSKA (reference sequence). This CDR3 contains 15 residues. J gave up 0 bases and V 8 bases, and 13 bases lay outside the gene matches. The CDR3 DNA follows: TGCAGTACCTCGGGACAGCTCAGGAGCTCCTACGAGCAGTACTTC. Its protein is CSTSGQLRSSYEQYF.

This clonotype has at least ten counts. This chain joins TRBV28 and TRBJ1-6; D not certain. The CDR3 sequence is 12 residues long. Trimming pared 5 bases from V and 10 bases from J, leaving 9 bases between. Germline V lookup: CDR1 MDHEN, CDR2 SYDVKM. CDR3 nucleotide sequence: TGTGCCAGCAGTATCCCGCCATCACCCCTCCACTTT. This translates into CASSIPPSPLHF. Drawing the rest from reference TRBV28 and TRBJ1-6, the complete variable domain is DVKVTQSSRYLVKRTGEKVFLECVQDMDHENMFWYRQDPGLGLRLIYFSYDVKMKEKGDIPEGYSVSREKKERFSLILESASTNQTSMYLCASSIPPSPLHFGNGTRLTVT.

For this clonotype: With a much larger clone just one base away, this may be a read error. The conserved final phenylalanine or tryptophan is absent from the CDR3, which likely points to a read error. The V gene is TRBV6-6, the J gene TRBJ2-7; 14 bases line up with TRBD2. The CDR3 covers 15 residues. Germline V gene lookup returns CDR1 MNHNY and CDR2 SVGAGI (reference sequence). J was trimmed by 4 bases and V by 2 bases; bases with no gene match: 1. The chain's CDR3 is CASSYGTSGSYEQYL. The CDR3 DNA sequence: TGTGCCAGCAGTTACGGGACTAGCGGGAGTTACGAGCAGTACCTC.